The rows below give T cell receptor beta chains drawn from one sample of a study of blood T cell repertoires in COVID-19. Profiled with immunoSEQ multiplex PCR; TCRdb holds only in-frame clones, not every one. The repertoire holds roughly 67,000 clones, with about 86% as singletons. Sequences were obtained from peripheral blood. These receptors originate from a middle-aged man with active COVID-19. Both conserved end residues are part of each CDR3. D genes are given only for firm matches. The size field is filled for only some rows; it gives once, few, many or a size class.

j_gene | d_gene | abundance | v_gene | CDR3aa | CDR3nt
TRBJ2-3 | TRBD2 | . | TRBV4-3 | CASSRGGGAGGTDTQYF | TGCGCCAGCAGCCGTGGGGGAGGGGCAGGAGGCACAGATACGCAGTATTTT
TRBJ2-1 | TRBD2 | . | TRBV7-3 | CASSPNRVGLAGSYNEQFF | TGTGCCAGCAGCCCGAATAGGGTTGGCCTAGCGGGCTCCTACAATGAGCAGTTCTTC
TRBJ2-4 | TRBD1 | . | TRBV28 | CASSTPGQSNIQYF | TGTGCCAGCAGTACGCCGGGACAGTCGAACATTCAGTACTTC
TRBJ1-2 | TRBD1 | few | TRBV10-3 | CAISVDRDGLFTF | TGTGCCATCAGTGTTGACAGGGATGGTCTGTTCACCTTC
TRBJ1-6 | TRBD1 | . | TRBV4-3 | CASSQGDRGRVSPLHF | TGCGCCAGCAGCCAAGGGGACAGGGGGCGAGTTTCACCCCTCCACTTT
TRBJ2-2 | . | . | TRBV5-1 | CASSLLRAHTGELFF | TGCGCCAGCAGCTTGCTGCGGGCGCACACCGGGGAGCTGTTTTTT
TRBJ1-5 | TRBD1 | . | TRBV6-5 | CASSRGGSDQPQHF | TGTGCCAGCAGTCGAGGGGGCTCGGATCAGCCCCAGCATTTT
TRBJ1-2 | TRBD1 | . | TRBV10-3 | CAITPGQGGGYTF | TGTGCCATCACCCCCGGACAGGGAGGAGGCTACACCTTC
TRBJ2-1 | TRBD2 | many | TRBV19 | CASSSQPTSGPYNEQFF | TGTGCCAGTAGTTCCCAACCAACTAGCGGGCCTTACAATGAGCAGTTCTTC
TRBJ1-1 | . | . | TRBV19 | CASSITGGSTEAFF | TGTGCCAGTAGTATTACGGGCGGGTCCACTGAAGCTTTCTTT
TRBJ2-3 | TRBD2 | . | TRBV9 | CASSLGRGGSTDTQYF | TGTGCCAGCAGCCTCGGGCGGGGGGGCTCGACAGATACGCAGTATTTT
TRBJ1-1 | . | . | TRBV5-6 | CASSLVAPGTEAFF | TGTGCCAGCAGCTTAGTAGCGCCGGGCACTGAAGCTTTCTTT
TRBJ2-1 | TRBD2 | . | TRBV15 | CATSRAYGTIGNEQFF | TGTGCCACCAGCAGGGCCTACGGGACTATTGGTAATGAGCAGTTCTTC
TRBJ2-1 | TRBD2 | . | TRBV7-2 | CASSLGGRANEQFF | TGTGCCAGCAGCTTAGGCGGGAGGGCCAATGAGCAGTTCTTC
TRBJ2-7 | TRBD2 | . | TRBV11-3 | CASSLAGGGYEQYF | TGTGCCAGCAGCCTAGCGGGGGGGGGCTACGAGCAGTACTTC
TRBJ2-5 | TRBD2 | . | TRBV9 | CASSALGRGGPETQYF | TGTGCCAGCAGCGCCCTGGGGCGGGGGGGACCAGAGACCCAGTACTTC
TRBJ2-2 | . | . | TRBV11-3 | CASSFSGDTGELFF | TGTGCCAGCAGCTTTAGCGGAGACACCGGGGAGCTGTTTTTT
TRBJ2-7 | TRBD1 | . | TRBV6-6 | CASTPADRANYEQYF | TGTGCCAGCACCCCCGCGGACAGGGCGAACTACGAGCAGTACTTC
TRBJ2-1 | . | . | TRBV7-2 | CASSLELSRHGFF | TGTGCCAGCAGCTTAGAGCTCTCCAGACATGGGTTCTTC
TRBJ1-2 | . | . | TRBV28 | CASSPGLNYGYTF | TGTGCCAGCAGTCCTGGACTTAACTATGGCTACACCTTC
TRBJ2-1 | . | . | TRBV5-6 | CASSLGIGKEGNEQFF | TGTGCCAGCAGCTTGGGGATAGGGAAAGAGGGCAATGAGCAGTTCTTC
TRBJ1-2 | TRBD1 | . | TRBV7-9 | CASSATGGKFAF | TGTGCCAGCAGCGCCACAGGGGGGAAATTCGCCTTC
TRBJ1-1 | . | . | TRBV27 | CASSRQVQMNTEAFF | TGTGCCAGCAGCCGACAAGTTCAAATGAACACTGAAGCTTTCTTT
TRBJ2-2 | . | . | TRBV11-3 | CASSVAANTGELFF | TGTGCCAGCAGTGTGGCGGCGAACACCGGGGAGCTGTTTTTT
TRBJ2-1 | TRBD2 | . | TRBV5-1 | CASSLEGGRADEQFF | TGCGCCAGCAGCTTGGAAGGCGGGAGGGCCGATGAGCAGTTCTTC
TRBJ1-5 | . | . | TRBV7-2 | CASSLDSNQPQHF | TGTGCCAGCAGCTTAGACTCCAATCAGCCCCAGCATTTT
TRBJ1-6 | . | . | TRBV2 | CASSERMTDYNSPLHF | TGTGCCAGCAGTGAGCGAATGACTGACTATAATTCACCCCTCCACTTT
TRBJ1-5 | . | . | TRBV30 | CAGTRFQGGDQPQHF | TGTGCCGGGACTCGTTTCCAGGGTGGGGATCAGCCCCAGCATTTT
TRBJ2-1 | . | . | TRBV12-3/TRBV12-4 | CASSLAGNEQFF | TGTGCCAGCAGTTTAGCCGGCAATGAGCAGTTCTTC
TRBJ2-2 | . | . | TRBV18 | CASSPGLFANTGELFF | TGTGCCAGCTCACCGGGCCTTTTTGCGAACACCGGGGAGCTGTTTTTT
TRBJ2-2 | . | . | TRBV11-2 | CASSLGARATGELFF | TGTGCCAGCAGCTTAGGTGCCAGGGCGACCGGGGAGCTGTTTTTT
TRBJ1-1 | . | . | TRBV28 | CASRYRVTEAFF | TGTGCCAGCAGATACAGGGTCACTGAAGCTTTCTTT
TRBJ2-7 | TRBD1 | . | TRBV19 | CASSSSPGTGRYEQYF | TGTGCCAGTAGTTCATCTCCCGGGACAGGGCGGTACGAGCAGTACTTC
TRBJ1-1 | . | once | TRBV7-9 | CASVYVQSRNTEAFF | TGTGCCAGCGTTTACGTACAGTCTCGGAACACTGAAGCTTTCTTT
TRBJ1-4 | . | few | TRBV12-3/TRBV12-4 | CASSLAEEEKLFF | TGTGCCAGCAGTTTAGCGGAGGAGGAAAAACTGTTTTTT